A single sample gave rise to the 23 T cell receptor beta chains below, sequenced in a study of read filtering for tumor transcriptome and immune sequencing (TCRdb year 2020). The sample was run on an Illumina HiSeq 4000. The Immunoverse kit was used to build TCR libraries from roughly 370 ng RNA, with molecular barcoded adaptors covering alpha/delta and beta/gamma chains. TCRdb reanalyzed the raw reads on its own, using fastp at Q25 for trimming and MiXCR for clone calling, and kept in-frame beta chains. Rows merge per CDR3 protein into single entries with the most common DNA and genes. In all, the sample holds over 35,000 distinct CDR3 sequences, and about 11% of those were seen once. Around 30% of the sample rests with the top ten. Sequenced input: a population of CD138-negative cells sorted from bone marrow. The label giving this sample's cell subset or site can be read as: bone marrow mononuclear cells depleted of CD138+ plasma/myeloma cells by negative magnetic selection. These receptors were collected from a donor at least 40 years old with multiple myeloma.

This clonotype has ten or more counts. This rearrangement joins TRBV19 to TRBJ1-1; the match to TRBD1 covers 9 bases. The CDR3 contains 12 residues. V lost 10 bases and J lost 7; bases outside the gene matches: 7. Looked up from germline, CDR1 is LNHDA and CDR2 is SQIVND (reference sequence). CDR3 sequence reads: CATRTGEGEAFF. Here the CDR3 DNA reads TGTGCCACCCGGACAGGGGAGGGTGAAGCTTTCTTT. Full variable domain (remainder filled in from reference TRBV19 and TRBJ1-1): DGGITQSPKYLFRKEGQNVTLSCEQNLNHDAMYWYRQDPGQGLRLIYYSQIVNDFQKGDIAEGYSVSREKKESFPLTVTSAQKNPTAFYLCATRTGEGEAFFGQGTRLTVV.

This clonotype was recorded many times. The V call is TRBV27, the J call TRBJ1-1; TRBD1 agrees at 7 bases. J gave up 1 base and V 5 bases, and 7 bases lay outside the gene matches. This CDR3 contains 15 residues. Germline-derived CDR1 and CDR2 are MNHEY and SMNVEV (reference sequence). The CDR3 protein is CASSPLDRENTEAFF. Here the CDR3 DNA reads TGTGCCAGCAGTCCCCTCGACAGGGAGAACACTGAAGCTTTCTTT.

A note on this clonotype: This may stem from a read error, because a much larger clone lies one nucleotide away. This CDR3 reads CASSRGQVASDTQYF. The CDR3 DNA reads as TGCGCCAGCAGCCGAGGACAGGTTGCGTCAGATACGCAGTATTTT. This sequence joins TRBV4-1 and TRBJ2-3; 7 bases agree with TRBD1. This CDR3 has 15 residues. V trimming: 4 bases; J trimming: 4 bases; junction bases outside the gene matches: 8. Germline CDR1 is MGHRA and CDR2 is YSYEKL.

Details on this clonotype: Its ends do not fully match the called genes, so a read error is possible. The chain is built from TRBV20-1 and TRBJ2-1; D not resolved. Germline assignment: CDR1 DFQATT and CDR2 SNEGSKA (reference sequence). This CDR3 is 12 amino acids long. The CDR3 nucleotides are TGCAGTGCGACCCCCGCATCCAATGAGCAGTGCTTC. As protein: CSATPASNEQCF.

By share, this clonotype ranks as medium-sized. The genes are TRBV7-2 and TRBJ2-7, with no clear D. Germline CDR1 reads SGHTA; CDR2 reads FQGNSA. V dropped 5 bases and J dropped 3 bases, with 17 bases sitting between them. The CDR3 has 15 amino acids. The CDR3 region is CASSRRVPGDYEQYF. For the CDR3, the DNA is TGTGCCAGCAGCCGAAGGGTCCCGGGCGACTACGAGCAGTACTTC.

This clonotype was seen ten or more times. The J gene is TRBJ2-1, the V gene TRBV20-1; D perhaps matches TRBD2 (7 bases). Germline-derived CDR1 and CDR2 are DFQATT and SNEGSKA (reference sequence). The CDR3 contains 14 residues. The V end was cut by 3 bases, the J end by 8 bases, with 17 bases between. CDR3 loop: CSASGGLIVDEQFF. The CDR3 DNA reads TGCAGTGCTAGCGGGGGGCTGATAGTCGATGAGCAGTTCTTC.

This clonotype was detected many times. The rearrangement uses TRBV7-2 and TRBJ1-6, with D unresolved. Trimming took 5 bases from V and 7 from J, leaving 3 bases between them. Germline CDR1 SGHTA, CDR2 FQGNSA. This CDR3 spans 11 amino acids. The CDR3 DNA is TGTGCCAGCAGCCAGAATTCACCCCTCCACTTT. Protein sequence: CASSQNSPLHF.

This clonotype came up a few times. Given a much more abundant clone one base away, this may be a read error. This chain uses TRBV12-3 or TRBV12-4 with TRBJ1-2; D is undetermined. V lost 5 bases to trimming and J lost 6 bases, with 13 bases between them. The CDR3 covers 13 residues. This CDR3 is CASSPGRTNGYTF. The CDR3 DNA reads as TGTGCCAGCAGTCCCGGACGGACCAATGGCTACACCTTC.

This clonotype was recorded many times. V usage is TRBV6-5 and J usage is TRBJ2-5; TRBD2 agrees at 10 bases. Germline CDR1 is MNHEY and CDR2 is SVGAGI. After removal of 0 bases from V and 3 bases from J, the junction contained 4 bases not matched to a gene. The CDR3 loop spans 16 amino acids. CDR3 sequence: CASSYSMLAGEETQYF. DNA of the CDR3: TGTGCCAGCAGTTACTCCATGCTAGCGGGGGAAGAGACCCAGTACTTC.

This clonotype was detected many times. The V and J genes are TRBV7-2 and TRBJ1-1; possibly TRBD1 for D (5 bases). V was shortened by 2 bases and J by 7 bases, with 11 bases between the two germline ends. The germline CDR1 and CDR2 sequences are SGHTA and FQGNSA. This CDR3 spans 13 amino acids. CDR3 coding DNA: TGTGCCAGCAGCTTAACCGGGGACCTTGAAGCTTTCTTT. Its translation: CASSLTGDLEAFF.

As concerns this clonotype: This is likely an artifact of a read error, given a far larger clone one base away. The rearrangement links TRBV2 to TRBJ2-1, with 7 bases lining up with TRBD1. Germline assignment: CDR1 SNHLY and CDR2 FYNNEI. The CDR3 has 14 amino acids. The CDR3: CASRTGASDNEQFF. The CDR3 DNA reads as TGTGCCAGCAGAACAGGGGCCTCGGACAACGAGCAGTTCTTC. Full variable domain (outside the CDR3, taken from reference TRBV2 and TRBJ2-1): EPEVTQTPSHQVTQMGQEVILRCVPISNHLYFYWYRQILGQKVEFLVSFYNNEISEKSEIFDDQFSVERPDGSNFTLKIRSTKLEDSAMYFCASRTGASDNEQFFGPGTRLTVL.

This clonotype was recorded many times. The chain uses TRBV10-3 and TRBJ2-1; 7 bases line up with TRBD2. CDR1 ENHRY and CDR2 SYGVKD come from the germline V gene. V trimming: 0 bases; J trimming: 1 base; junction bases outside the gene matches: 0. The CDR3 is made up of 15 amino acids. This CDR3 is CAISESSGSYNEQFF. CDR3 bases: TGTGCCATCAGTGAGTCTAGCGGGTCCTACAATGAGCAGTTCTTC.

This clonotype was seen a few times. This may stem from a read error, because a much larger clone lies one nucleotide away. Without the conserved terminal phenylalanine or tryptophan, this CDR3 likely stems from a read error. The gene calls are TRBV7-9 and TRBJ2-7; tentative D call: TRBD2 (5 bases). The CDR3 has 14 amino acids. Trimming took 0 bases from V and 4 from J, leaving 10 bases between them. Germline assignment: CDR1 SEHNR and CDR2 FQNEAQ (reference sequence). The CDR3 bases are TGTGCCAGCAGCTTAGCGAACGGGAATTACGAGCAGTACCTC. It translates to CASSLANGNYEQYL.

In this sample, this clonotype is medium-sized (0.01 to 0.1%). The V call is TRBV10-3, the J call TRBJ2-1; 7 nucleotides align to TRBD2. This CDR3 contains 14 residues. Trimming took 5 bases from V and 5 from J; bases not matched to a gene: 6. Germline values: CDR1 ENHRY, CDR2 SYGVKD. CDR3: CAISFSGEDNEQFF. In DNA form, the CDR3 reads TGTGCCATCAGTTTCAGCGGGGAAGACAATGAGCAGTTCTTC.

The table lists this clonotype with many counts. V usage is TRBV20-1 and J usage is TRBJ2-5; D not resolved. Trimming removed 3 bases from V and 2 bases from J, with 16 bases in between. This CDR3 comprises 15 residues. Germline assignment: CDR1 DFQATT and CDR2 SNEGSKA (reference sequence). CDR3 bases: TGCAGTGCTAGGGACCCAAAGCGACGGCAAGAGACCCAGTACTTC. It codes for CSARDPKRRQETQYF.

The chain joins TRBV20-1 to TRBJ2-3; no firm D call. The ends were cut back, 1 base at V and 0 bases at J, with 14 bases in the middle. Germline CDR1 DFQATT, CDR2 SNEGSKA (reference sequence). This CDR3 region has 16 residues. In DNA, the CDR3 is TGCAGTGCTAGAGCGGCTGGTGGTTCTAGCACAGATACGCAGTATTTT. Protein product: CSARAAGGSSTDTQYF.

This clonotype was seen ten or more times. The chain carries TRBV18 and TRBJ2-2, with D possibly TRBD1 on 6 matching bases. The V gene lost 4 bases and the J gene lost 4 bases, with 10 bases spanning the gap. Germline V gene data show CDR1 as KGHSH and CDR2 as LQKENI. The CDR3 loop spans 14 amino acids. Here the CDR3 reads CASSLWTVTGELFF. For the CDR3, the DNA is TGTGCCAGCTCACTCTGGACAGTCACCGGGGAGCTGTTTTTT.

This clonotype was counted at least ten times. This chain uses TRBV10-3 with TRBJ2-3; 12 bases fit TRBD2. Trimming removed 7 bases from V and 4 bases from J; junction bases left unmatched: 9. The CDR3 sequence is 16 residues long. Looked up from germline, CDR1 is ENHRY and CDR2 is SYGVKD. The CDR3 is CAITRTSGEWSDTQYF. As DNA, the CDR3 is TGTGCCATCACTCGGACTAGCGGGGAGTGGTCAGATACGCAGTATTTT.

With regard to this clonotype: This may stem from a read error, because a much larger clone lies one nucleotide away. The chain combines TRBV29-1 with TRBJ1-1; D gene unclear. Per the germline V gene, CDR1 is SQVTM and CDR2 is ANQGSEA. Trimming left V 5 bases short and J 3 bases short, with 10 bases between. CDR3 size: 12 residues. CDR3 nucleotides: TGCAGCGTTCCTGAAGCAGACACTGAAGCTTTCTTT. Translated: CSVPEADTEAFF. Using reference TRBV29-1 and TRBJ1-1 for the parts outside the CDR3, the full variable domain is SAVISQKPSRDICQRGTSLTIQCQVDSQVTMMFWYRQQPGQSLTLIATANQGSEATYESGFVIDKFPISRPNLTFSTLTVSNMSPEDSSIYLCSVPEADTEAFFGQGTRLTVV.

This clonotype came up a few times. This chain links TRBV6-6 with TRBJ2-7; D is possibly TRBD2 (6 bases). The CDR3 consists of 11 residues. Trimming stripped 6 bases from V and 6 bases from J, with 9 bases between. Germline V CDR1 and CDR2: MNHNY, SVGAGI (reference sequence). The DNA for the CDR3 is TGTGCCAGCAGCCCGGGGGTCGAGCAGTACTTC. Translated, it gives CASSPGVEQYF.

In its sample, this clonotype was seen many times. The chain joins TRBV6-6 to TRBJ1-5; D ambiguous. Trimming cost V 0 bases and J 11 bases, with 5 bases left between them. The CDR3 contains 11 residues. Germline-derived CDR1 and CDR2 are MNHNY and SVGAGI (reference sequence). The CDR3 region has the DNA TGTGCCAGCAGTTACTCGGGTGCCCAGCATTTT. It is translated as CASSYSGAQHF.

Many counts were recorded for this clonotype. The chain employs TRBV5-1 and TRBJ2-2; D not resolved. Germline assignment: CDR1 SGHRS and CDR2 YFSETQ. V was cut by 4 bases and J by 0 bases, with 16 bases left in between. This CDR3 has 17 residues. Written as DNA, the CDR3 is TGCGCCAGCAGCGCCCCGGTCGGGCGATCGAACACCGGGGAGCTGTTTTTT. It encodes CASSAPVGRSNTGELFF.

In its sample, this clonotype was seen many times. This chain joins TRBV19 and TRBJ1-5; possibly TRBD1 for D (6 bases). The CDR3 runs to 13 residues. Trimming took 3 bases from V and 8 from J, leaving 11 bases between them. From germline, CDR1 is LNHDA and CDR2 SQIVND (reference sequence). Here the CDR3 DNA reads TGTGCCAGTAGTATCGGGGGGCAAAAGCCCCAGCATTTT. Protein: CASSIGGQKPQHF.